This passage covers 19 T cell receptor beta chains from one sample sequenced in a study of blood T cells in healthy people across ages (dated by TCRdb to 2015 to 2017). Library generation was performed with 5' RACE. The data were produced on an Illumina HiSeq 2500. A second PCR of roughly 6 to 11 cycles was run with a J-beta primer mix and a sample-barcoded 5' primer. The public reads were run again by TCRdb, first through fastp at Q25 and then through MiXCR, and only productive beta chains were kept. Entries are consolidated by CDR3 protein sequence, retaining the most common genes and DNA. Across this sample there are about 780,000 distinct CDR3 sequences, with roughly 24% seen only once. 3% of the sample is taken by the ten largest. These records were also assigned to another study, of T cells of mothers and their children.

The sample consisted of blood. These receptors were collected from a boy between 10 and 17 years old in good health.

A single count supports this clonotype. The V call is TRBV12-3 or TRBV12-4, the J call TRBJ2-1; 7 positions agree with TRBD1. The V and J ends lost 7 bases and 6 bases, in that order; junction bases with no gene match: 3. The CDR3 is made up of 12 amino acids. The CDR3 reads CASTGTVNEQFF. CDR3 in DNA: TGTGCCAGCACTGGGACAGTCAATGAGCAGTTCTTC.

Here the CDR3 DNA reads TGTGCCTGGAGCGGTGGGGCCCGTCTGTTTTTT. As protein: CAWSGGARLFF. J is TRBJ2-2 and V is TRBV30; D may be TRBD1 (5 bases). V gave up 3 bases and J gave up 14 bases, with 13 bases separating them. The germline V gene has CDR1 GTSNPN and CDR2 SVGIG (reference sequence). The CDR3 length is 11 residues.

The rearrangement uses TRBV28 and TRBJ1-2; TRBD1 aligns across 7 bases. V dropped 5 bases and J dropped 7; count of bases not matched to a gene: 22. The CDR3 has 18 residues. The germline CDR1 and CDR2 sequences are MDHEN and SYDVKM. This CDR3 is CASSPLWTGGLFFPGYTF. The CDR3 nucleotides are TGTGCCAGCAGTCCCTTATGGACAGGCGGCCTCTTCTTTCCTGGCTACACCTTC.

The chain carries TRBV7-2 and TRBJ2-1, with D perhaps matching TRBD1 or TRBD2 (6 bases each). The CDR3 has 16 amino acids. Per germline, CDR1 SGHTA and CDR2 FQGNSA. Trimming stripped 0 bases from V and 10 bases from J, with 19 bases between. CDR3 in DNA: TGTGCCAGCAGCTTAGCCGGGATGAGGGGGGCCGAGGAGCAGTTCTTC. It yields the protein CASSLAGMRGAEEQFF. The whole variable domain, remainder taken from reference TRBV7-2 and TRBJ2-1, is GAGVSQSPSNKVTEKGKDVELRCDPISGHTALYWYRQSLGQGLEFLIYFQGNSAPDKSGLPSDRFSAERTGGSVSTLTIQRTQQEDSAVYLCASSLAGMRGAEEQFFGPGTRLTVL.

This clonotype appeared a few times. V usage is TRBV9 and J usage is TRBJ1-6; D is perhaps TRBD1 (5 bases). CDR1 is SGDLS and CDR2 is YYNGEE in the germline V gene. Trimming pared 0 bases from V and 4 bases from J, leaving 8 bases between. This CDR3 contains 15 residues. In DNA form, the CDR3 reads TGTGCCAGCAGCGTAGAGGGGCGGTATAATTCACCCCTCCACTTT. This sequence encodes CASSVEGRYNSPLHF.

The J gene is TRBJ2-5, the V gene TRBV27; D may be TRBD1 or TRBD2 (6 bases each). Gene TRBJ2-1 matches the end of the DNA better, so the J call may be wrong. The CDR3 is made up of 15 amino acids. From germline, CDR1 is MNHEY and CDR2 SMNVEV (reference sequence). The CDR3: CASSFYREVSDEQFF. Here the CDR3 DNA reads TGTGCCAGCAGTTTTTACAGGGAGGTTAGCGATGAGCAGTTCTTC.

The CDR3 loop reads CSVENPQVPNTEAFF. Written as DNA, the CDR3 is TGCAGCGTTGAAAATCCCCAGGTCCCGAACACTGAAGCTTTCTTT. The chain couples TRBV29-1 to TRBJ1-1; D is uncertain. Germline CDR1 SQVTM, CDR2 ANQGSEA. V gave up 2 bases and J gave up 1 base, with 14 bases separating them. The CDR3 extends over 15 amino acids.

J is TRBJ2-3 and V is TRBV20-1; no clear D. With 1 base removed from V and 0 bases from J, the gap between germline ends came to 5 bases. Germline V gene sequence: CDR1 DFQATT, CDR2 SNEGSKA (reference sequence). This CDR3 is built from 13 residues. CDR3: CSARVVSTDTQYF. CDR3 bases: TGCAGTGCTAGAGTCGTCAGCACAGATACGCAGTATTTT.

In its sample, this clonotype was seen a few times. V gene TRBV12-3 or TRBV12-4 combines with J gene TRBJ2-7; 9 bases map to TRBD1. The CDR3 is 16 residues long. Germline trimming cut 3 bases from V and 5 bases from J; bases unmatched to any gene: 11. The CDR3 DNA reads as TGTGCCAGCAGTTTGACCGGGACAGGGTCTATGGACGAGCAGTACTTC. Translating gives CASSLTGTGSMDEQYF.

The chain joins TRBV4-1 to TRBJ1-1, with 7 bases that match TRBD1. V shed 4 bases, J shed 0 bases, and the junction held 8 bases outside the gene matches. The CDR3 spans 16 residues. Germline V gives CDR1 MGHRA, CDR2 YSYEKL. This CDR3 reads CASSPSGDSLNTEAFF. CDR3 nucleotides: TGCGCCAGCAGCCCTTCGGGGGACAGTTTGAACACTGAAGCTTTCTTT.

Here the CDR3 DNA reads TGTGCCAGCAGCCCCCAGTTCCGCTACAATGAGCAGTTCTTC. Amino acid sequence: CASSPQFRYNEQFF. This chain uses TRBV7-2 with TRBJ2-1; D remains unclear. CDR3 length equals 14 residues. Trimming removed 5 bases at V and 3 bases at J, with 11 bases between. Germline CDR1 and CDR2: SGHTA and FQGNSA.

This rearrangement joins TRBV9 to TRBJ2-1; 8 bases match TRBD1. Trimming took 4 bases from V and 8 from J; bases not matched to a gene: 17. Germline assignment: CDR1 SGDLS and CDR2 YYNGEE. The CDR3 runs to 17 residues. CDR3 residues: CASSPRTGLEGAHEQFF. The CDR3 nucleotides are TGTGCCAGCAGCCCTCGGACAGGGTTGGAGGGGGCCCATGAGCAGTTCTTC.

The rearrangement links TRBV28 to TRBJ2-7; D is perhaps TRBD1 (5 bases). Trimming left V 4 bases short and J 9 bases short, with 19 bases between. This CDR3 is 14 amino acids long. The germline V gene has CDR1 MDHEN and CDR2 SYDVKM. DNA for the CDR3: TGTGCCAGCAGTTATGCGTCCCCAGGGAAGACGCAGTACTTC. Protein product: CASSYASPGKTQYF.

This clonotype was detected only a few times. V is TRBV29-1 and J is TRBJ2-1, with D uncertain. Trimming took off 7 bases at V and 4 bases at J, with 14 bases between the two ends. Per the germline V gene, CDR1 is SQVTM and CDR2 is ANQGSEA. CDR3 length equals 13 residues. The CDR3 nucleotides read TGCAGCGCCCGGGTCCTAGGTTACAATGAGCAGTTCTTC. Translating gives CSARVLGYNEQFF.

The chain has TRBV25-1 and TRBJ2-5; tentatively, D is TRBD2 (5 bases). This CDR3 spans 14 amino acids. CDR1 is MGHDK, CDR2 SYGVNS, per germline. Trimming cost V 3 bases and J 2 bases, with 10 bases left between them. The CDR3 sequence: CASSDIAGQETQYF. CDR3 nucleotide sequence: TGTGCCAGCAGTGACATTGCGGGTCAAGAGACCCAGTACTTC. The full variable domain, its missing parts supplied by reference TRBV25-1 and TRBJ2-5, is EADIYQTPRYLVIGTGKKITLECSQTMGHDKMYWYQQDPGMELHLIHYSYGVNSTEKGDLSSESTVSRIRTEHFPLTLESARPSHTSQYLCASSDIAGQETQYFGPGTRLLVL.

The chain combines TRBV7-9 with TRBJ2-5; a possible D gene is TRBD2 (5 bases). The closer fit of TRBJ2-1 to the DNA end suggests the J call may be wrong. The CDR3 is 14 residues long. From germline, CDR1 is SEHNR and CDR2 FQNEAQ (reference sequence). The CDR3 sequence is CASSRTGSPHEQFF. CDR3 in DNA: TGTGCCAGCAGCCGGACTGGGAGCCCCCATGAGCAGTTCTTC.

This clonotype has just a few counts. The gene calls are TRBV5-1 and TRBJ1-4, with D maybe TRBD1 (6 bases). V was cut by 0 bases and J by 6 bases, with 9 bases left in between. This CDR3 contains 14 residues. Looked up from germline, CDR1 is SGHRS and CDR2 is YFSETQ. This chain's CDR3 is CASSLEGGYEKLFF. As DNA, the CDR3 is TGCGCCAGCAGCTTGGAAGGGGGTTATGAAAAACTGTTTTTT.

This clonotype was found a few times. At one end the junction does not follow the germline gene, possibly because of a read error. The V call is TRBV28, the J call TRBJ2-5; 11 positions agree with TRBD1. The CDR3 runs 16 residues. Germline CDR1 reads MDHEN; CDR2 reads SYDVKM. The CDR3 spells CASSSPRDRGIETQYF. The CDR3 DNA reads TGTGCCAGCAGTTCCCCCCGGGACAGGGGGATTGAGACTCAGTACTTC.

This clonotype appeared a few times. The chain joins TRBV20-1 to TRBJ2-5; 9 bases fit TRBD2. Matching the DNA end better, TRBJ2-7 makes the J call doubtful. The CDR3 runs to 13 residues. Germline values: CDR1 DFQATT, CDR2 SNEGSKA (reference sequence). CDR3 bases: TGCAGTGCTAGTCTAGCGGGGATATACGAGCAGTACTTC. The encoded protein is CSASLAGIYEQYF.